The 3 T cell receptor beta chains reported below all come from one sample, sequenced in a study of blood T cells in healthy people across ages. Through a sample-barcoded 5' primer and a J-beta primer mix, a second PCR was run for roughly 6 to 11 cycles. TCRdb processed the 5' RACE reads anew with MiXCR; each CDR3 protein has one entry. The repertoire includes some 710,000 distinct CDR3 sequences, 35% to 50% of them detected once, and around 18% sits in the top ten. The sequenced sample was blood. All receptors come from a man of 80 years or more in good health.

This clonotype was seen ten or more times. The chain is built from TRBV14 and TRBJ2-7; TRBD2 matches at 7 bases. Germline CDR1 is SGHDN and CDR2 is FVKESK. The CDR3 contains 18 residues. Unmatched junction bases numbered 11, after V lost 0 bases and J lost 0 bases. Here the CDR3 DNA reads TGTGCCAGCAGCCAAGATCGGGGGAGGGCGGTGAGCTCCTACGAGCAGTACTTC. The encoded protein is CASSQDRGRAVSSYEQYF.

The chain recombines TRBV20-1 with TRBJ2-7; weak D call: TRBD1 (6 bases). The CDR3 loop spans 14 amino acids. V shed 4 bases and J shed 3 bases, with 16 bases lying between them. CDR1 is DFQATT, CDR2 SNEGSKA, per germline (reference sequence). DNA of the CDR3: TGCAGTGCTAACGGGCTCTCAGGGGACTACGAGCAGTACTTC. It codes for CSANGLSGDYEQYF.

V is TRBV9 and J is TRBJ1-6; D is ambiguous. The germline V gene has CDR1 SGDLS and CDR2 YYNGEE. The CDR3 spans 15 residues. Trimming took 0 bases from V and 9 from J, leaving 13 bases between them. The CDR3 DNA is TGTGCCAGCAGCGTAGATAACTTATCTGGTTCACCCCTCCACTTT. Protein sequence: CASSVDNLSGSPLHF.